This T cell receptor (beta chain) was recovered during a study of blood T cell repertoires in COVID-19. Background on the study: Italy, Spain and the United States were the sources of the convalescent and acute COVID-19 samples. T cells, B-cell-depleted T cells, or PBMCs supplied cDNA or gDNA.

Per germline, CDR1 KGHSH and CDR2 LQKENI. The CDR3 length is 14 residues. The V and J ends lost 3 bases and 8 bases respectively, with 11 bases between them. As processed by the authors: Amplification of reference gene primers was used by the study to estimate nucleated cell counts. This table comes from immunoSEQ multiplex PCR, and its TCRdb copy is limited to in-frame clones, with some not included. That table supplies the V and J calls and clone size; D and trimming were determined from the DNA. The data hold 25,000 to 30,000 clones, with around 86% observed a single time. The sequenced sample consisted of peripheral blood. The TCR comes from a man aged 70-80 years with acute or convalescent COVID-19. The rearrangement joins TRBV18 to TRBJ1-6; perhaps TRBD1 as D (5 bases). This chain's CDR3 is CASSPQVGDSPLHF. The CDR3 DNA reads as TGTGCCAGCTCACCGCAAGTAGGGGATTCACCCCTCCACTTT.